The 17 T cell receptor beta chains reported below all come from one sample, sequenced in a study of post-analysis software for immune sequencing data. No antigen has been identified for these receptors. Unique molecular identifiers were built into the TCR beta cDNA libraries. Via MiXCR, TCRdb re-called the PCR reads, giving one row per CDR3 protein. The sample lists about 810,000 distinct CDR3 sequences, 53% occurring once. Study conclusions and caveats: Comparison of patients with controls showed 4 to 6 TRBV segments more frequent in patients, TRBV5-6, TRBV5-1 and TRBV20-1 among them.

The specimen sequenced was blood. All receptors come from a girl aged 5 to 17 with multiple sclerosis.

The CDR3 nucleotides are TGTGCCAGCAGCTTATTTGGGACTAGCGGGGGAGATACGCAGTATTTT. It is translated as CASSLFGTSGGDTQYF. This chain joins TRBV7-2 and TRBJ2-3; 14 bases fit TRBD2. The germline gives CDR1 SGHTA, CDR2 FQGNSA. The CDR3 contains 16 residues. The V gene end was trimmed by 2 bases and the J gene end by 5 bases; junction bases not matched to a gene: 3.

The chain uses TRBV29-1 and TRBJ2-5; D may be TRBD2 (5 bases). The CDR3 runs 14 residues. With 4 bases removed from V and 4 bases from J, the gap between germline ends came to 16 bases. Per germline, CDR1 SQVTM and CDR2 ANQGSEA. As DNA, the CDR3 is TGCAGCGTTGCGGGGAAAACAGAAATAGAGACCCAGTACTTC. Residues: CSVAGKTEIETQYF. Together with reference TRBV29-1 and TRBJ2-5, the CDR3 gives the full variable domain: SAVISQKPSRDICQRGTSLTIQCQVDSQVTMMFWYRQQPGQSLTLIATANQGSEATYESGFVIDKFPISRPNLTFSTLTVSNMSPEDSSIYLCSVAGKTEIETQYFGPGTRLLVL.

The chain carries TRBV3-1 and TRBJ2-7; D call uncertain. The CDR3 runs 15 residues. Trimming took off 1 base at V and 0 bases at J, with 10 bases between the two ends. Germline CDR1 LGHDT, CDR2 YNNKEL (reference sequence). CDR3 amino acids: CASSQVPQSSYEQYF. In DNA form, the CDR3 reads TGTGCCAGCAGCCAAGTCCCACAGAGCTCCTACGAGCAGTACTTC.

This clonotype has more than one count but fewer than ten. DNA for the CDR3: TGTGCCAGCAGCCAAGAGCCTGTTGGGACTGGGGCCAACGTCCTGACTTTC. This encodes CASSQEPVGTGANVLTF. V usage is TRBV14 and J usage is TRBJ2-6, with D uncertain. The V end was cut by 0 bases, the J end by 2 bases, with 11 bases between. The CDR3 covers 17 residues. Germline-derived CDR1 and CDR2 are SGHDN and FVKESK.

Only a few counts were recorded for this clonotype. A much more abundant neighbour one base away suggests this may be a read error. The CDR3 region has the DNA TGTGCCAGCAGGTCCGGGACAGGGTCCTACGAGCAGTACTTC. Its translation is CASRSGTGSYEQYF. This rearrangement joins TRBV6-6 to TRBJ2-7, with 9 bases aligning to TRBD1. The CDR3 runs to 14 residues. The germline V gene encodes CDR1 MNHNY and CDR2 SVGAGI (reference sequence). The ends lost 6 bases at V and 1 base at J; junction bases unmatched: 4.

The rearrangement joins TRBV6-5 to TRBJ2-7, with D unresolved. This CDR3 contains 14 residues. The V and J ends lost 0 bases and 6 bases respectively, with 12 bases between them. CDR1 MNHEY and CDR2 SVGAGI come from the germline V gene. The CDR3, as DNA: TGTGCCAGCAGTTACTCCCTCATGTCCCTCGAGCAGTACTTC. Its protein product is CASSYSLMSLEQYF.

The V call is TRBV15, the J call TRBJ2-7; 10 bases align to TRBD1. This CDR3 contains 16 residues. J gave up 7 bases and V 2 bases, and 11 bases lay outside the gene matches. Germline assignment: CDR1 LNHNV and CDR2 YYDKDF (reference sequence). CDR3 sequence: CATSRSGTGDQMEQYF. The CDR3 DNA follows: TGTGCCACCAGCAGATCCGGGACAGGGGATCAAATGGAGCAGTACTTC.

This chain uses TRBV15 with TRBJ1-2; D remains unclear. Germline values: CDR1 LNHNV, CDR2 YYDKDF (reference sequence). The CDR3 covers 15 residues. V was pared by 4 bases and J by 4 bases, with 16 bases between. The CDR3 reads CATSIGRVSRYGYTF. The CDR3, as DNA: TGTGCCACCAGCATAGGGAGAGTGAGTCGCTATGGCTACACCTTC.

This chain uses TRBV5-1 with TRBJ2-7; 9 bases are shared with TRBD2. Germline CDR1 and CDR2: SGHRS and YFSETQ. V shed 2 bases, J shed 1 base, and the junction held 4 bases outside the gene matches. This CDR3 has 15 residues. In DNA, the CDR3 is TGCGCCAGCAGCTTTGTAGCGGGAGAGTCCTACGAGCAGTACTTC. The encoded protein is CASSFVAGESYEQYF.

This chain connects TRBV9 to TRBJ2-7; 8 bases align to TRBD2. The germline V gene has CDR1 SGDLS and CDR2 YYNGEE. The trim removed 0 bases at V and 7 bases at J, leaving 9 bases unmatched. CDR3 length: 15 amino acids. The CDR3 DNA is TGTGCCAGCAGCGTAGGCGGGGGGCCCATCCGGGAGCAGTACTTC. Its translation: CASSVGGGPIREQYF. Filled out from reference TRBV9 and TRBJ2-7, the complete variable domain reads DSGVTQTPKHLITATGQRVTLRCSPRSGDLSVYWYQQSLDQGLQFLIQYYNGEERAKGNILERFSAQQFPDLHSELNLSSLELGDSALYFCASSVGGGPIREQYFGPGTRLTVT.

The J gene is TRBJ2-6, the V gene TRBV7-9; 9 positions match TRBD2. V shed 5 bases and J 0 bases; nucleotides not matched to a gene: 8. Germline V gene lookup returns CDR1 SEHNR and CDR2 FQNEAQ (reference sequence). The CDR3 contains 18 residues. DNA of the CDR3: TGTGCCAGCAGCGGGCGACTAGCGGAAAGCTCTGGGGCCAACGTCCTGACTTTC. This codes for CASSGRLAESSGANVLTF.

The chain combines TRBV6-6 with TRBJ2-3; 10 positions match TRBD1. The CDR3 contains 15 residues. V was clipped by 4 bases and J by 4 bases; unmatched bases: 5. CDR1 and CDR2 (germline): MNHNY, SVGAGI (reference sequence). CDR3 coding DNA: TGTGCCAGCAGTTCCGGGACAGGGGTTGCAGATACGCAGTATTTT. Its translation is CASSSGTGVADTQYF.

In regard to this clonotype: A junction boundary mismatches the germline segment, possibly from a read error. V and J are TRBV12-3 or TRBV12-4 and TRBJ1-2; D remains ambiguous. This CDR3 contains 12 residues. Written as DNA, the CDR3 is TGTGCCAGCGACAATGAAGACTATGGCTGCACCTTC. Protein: CASDNEDYGCTF.

In this sample, this clonotype turned up a few times. The chain links TRBV3-1 to TRBJ2-5; D might be TRBD1 or TRBD2, each matching 5 bases. Germline values: CDR1 LGHDT, CDR2 YNNKEL (reference sequence). The CDR3 runs to 13 residues. V lost 4 bases and J 5 bases, leaving 11 bases between the germline ends. CDR3 amino acids: CASSLGVVETQYF. The CDR3 bases are TGTGCCAGCAGCCTGGGGGTTGTGGAGACCCAGTACTTC.

The chain links TRBV11-2 to TRBJ2-7, with 7 bases fitting TRBD1. Germline CDR1 is SGHAT and CDR2 is FQNNGV. CDR3 size: 17 residues. Trimming took 3 bases from V and 3 from J; bases not matched to a gene: 14. Here the CDR3 DNA reads TGTGCCAGCAGCTTCCGGGACAGAGTCACTTCCTTCTACGAGCAGTACTTC. As protein: CASSFRDRVTSFYEQYF.

The chain has TRBV20-1 and TRBJ2-1; D uncertain. V was trimmed by 0 bases and J by 1 base, leaving 13 bases between them. This CDR3 is built from 16 residues. From germline, CDR1 is DFQATT and CDR2 SNEGSKA (reference sequence). The CDR3 sequence: CSARDQEQESYNEQFF. Written as DNA, the CDR3 is TGCAGTGCTAGAGATCAGGAGCAGGAATCCTACAATGAGCAGTTCTTC.

This chain links TRBV5-1 with TRBJ1-6, with 7 nucleotides matching TRBD1. This CDR3 is 16 amino acids long. With V trimmed by 3 bases and J by 4 bases, 7 bases remained unmatched. Germline V lookup: CDR1 SGHRS, CDR2 YFSETQ. The CDR3 DNA sequence: TGCGCCAGCAGCTCGGCTTGGACAGGTTATAATTCACCCCTCCACTTT. Its protein product is CASSSAWTGYNSPLHF.